The next 16 T cell receptor beta chains were all read from a single sample in a study of CD4 T cell repertoires in COVID-19. Profiling relied on immunoSEQ multiplex PCR, and the TCRdb table lists in-frame clones only, not all of them. The repertoire holds some 80,000 clones, with roughly four fifths as singletons. Source: CD4+ T cells from peripheral blood, taken after recovery from COVID-19. Receptors were obtained from a human donor who had COVID-19.

The chain links TRBV6-5 to TRBJ1-1, with D possibly TRBD1 on 5 matching bases. CDR1 MNHEY and CDR2 SVGAGI come from the germline V gene. The V and J ends lost 11 bases and 1 base respectively, with 14 bases between them. This CDR3 has 13 amino acids. The CDR3 sequence: CAGQRAPNTEAFF. CDR3 nucleotides: TGTGCCGGACAACGGGCCCCGAACACTGAAGCTTTCTTT.

This chain joins TRBV5-6 and TRBJ1-1; 9 bases line up with TRBD1. Germline CDR1 reads SGHDT; CDR2 reads YYEEEE. V was pared by 6 bases and J by 4 bases, with 4 bases of the junction left unmatched. CDR3 size: 13 residues. In DNA, the CDR3 is TGTGCCAGCACCCCGACAGGGGGCACTGAAGCTTTCTTT. It yields the protein CASTPTGGTEAFF. The full variable domain, rest sourced from reference TRBV5-6 and TRBJ1-1, is DAGVTQSPTHLIKTRGQQVTLRCSPKSGHDTVSWYQQALGQGPQFIFQYYEEEERQRGNFPDRFSGHQFPNYSSELNVNALLLGDSALYLCASTPTGGTEAFFGQGTRLTVV.

This chain connects TRBV7-9 to TRBJ2-2, with 8 nucleotides matching TRBD2. Germline V lookup: CDR1 SEHNR, CDR2 FQNEAQ (reference sequence). V lost 2 bases to trimming and J lost 6 bases; unmatched junction nucleotides: 8. This CDR3 region has 16 residues. The CDR3 reads CASSLWSGLGAGELFF. CDR3 DNA: TGTGCCAGCAGCTTATGGTCGGGACTAGGAGCCGGGGAGCTGTTTTTT.

This clone has a handful of counts. This sequence joins TRBV28 and TRBJ2-7, with D uncertain. Germline values: CDR1 MDHEN, CDR2 SYDVKM. CDR3 length: 11 amino acids. V lost 4 bases, J lost 2 bases, and 3 bases lay in between. The CDR3: CASSSPYEQYF. CDR3 nucleotides: TGTGCCAGCAGTTCGCCCTACGAGCAGTACTTC.

The J gene is TRBJ2-5, the V gene TRBV6-2 or TRBV6-3; D unclear. V was cut by 5 bases and J by 10 bases, with 23 bases left in between. This CDR3 has 15 residues. Germline V gives CDR1 MNHEY, CDR2 SVGEGT. The CDR3 spells CASSTPPPDDRDQYF. CDR3 sequence (DNA): TGTGCCAGCAGTACCCCCCCACCGGACGATCGCGACCAGTACTTC.

The rearrangement uses TRBV11-3 and TRBJ2-5; 9 nucleotides agree with TRBD2. The length of the CDR3 is 19 residues. Germline lookup yields CDR1 SGHNT and CDR2 YENEEA. J lost 1 base, V lost 6 bases, and 18 bases had no gene match. In nucleotides, the CDR3 is TGTGCCAGCAGTAAAGGGGGTCTCGGAGTAGCGGGAGTCCAAGAGACCCAGTACTTC. Residues: CASSKGGLGVAGVQETQYF.

The chain combines TRBV19 with TRBJ2-7, with unresolved D. Trimming removed 6 bases at V and 4 bases at J, with 16 bases between. From germline, CDR1 is LNHDA and CDR2 SQIVND (reference sequence). There are 14 residues in the CDR3. This CDR3 is CASRSTRTAYEQYF. CDR3 DNA: TGTGCCAGTAGATCGACACGGACGGCTTACGAGCAGTACTTC.

This chain connects TRBV29-1 to TRBJ1-1, with D perhaps matching TRBD1 (5 bases). V was trimmed by 5 bases and J by 5 bases, leaving 12 bases between them. Germline values: CDR1 SQVTM, CDR2 ANQGSEA. The CDR3 runs 12 residues. For the CDR3, the DNA is TGCAGCGTTCGGGCGGGACGGACTGAAGCTTTCTTT. Protein: CSVRAGRTEAFF.

This chain links TRBV19 with TRBJ1-5; no definite D call. The germline gives CDR1 LNHDA, CDR2 SQIVND (reference sequence). The V gene lost 6 bases and the J gene lost 0 bases, with 9 bases spanning the gap. The CDR3 extends over 14 amino acids. The CDR3 reads CASRTLSSNQPQHF. The CDR3 coding sequence is TGTGCCAGTAGGACCCTAAGTAGCAATCAGCCCCAGCATTTT.

The count of this clone is one. This chain connects TRBV30 to TRBJ2-3; D is ambiguous. Trimming removed 1 base at V and 2 bases at J, with 7 bases between. The CDR3 has 13 residues. Germline assignment: CDR1 GTSNPN and CDR2 SVGIG (reference sequence). CDR3 sequence: CAWSEGNTDTQYF. CDR3 in DNA: TGTGCCTGGAGTGAGGGCAACACAGATACGCAGTATTTT.

This clone was detected a few times. The CDR3 DNA is TGTGCCAGCAGCCAACAGGGTGTAGCTAACTATGGCTACACCTTC. It encodes CASSQQGVANYGYTF. This sequence joins TRBV3-1 (or the pseudogene TRBV3-2) and TRBJ1-2, with D possibly being TRBD1 (5 bases). Germline CDR1 LGHDT, CDR2 YNNKEL (reference sequence). Trimming stripped 2 bases from V and 0 bases from J, with 10 bases between. This CDR3 contains 15 residues.

As concerns this clone: Other DNA sequences in this sample translate to the same CDR3. The V gene is TRBV6-1, the J gene TRBJ1-1; D not resolved. This CDR3 has 13 residues. The germline V gene encodes CDR1 MNHNS and CDR2 SASEGT. The germline V and J ends were trimmed by 2 bases and 0 bases, with 4 bases remaining between them. The CDR3: CASSEFLNTEAFF. The CDR3 region has the DNA TGTGCCAGCAGTGAATTTCTGAACACTGAAGCTTTCTTT.

This chain connects TRBV13 to TRBJ2-5; possibly TRBD1 or TRBD2 for D (6 bases each). V gave up 0 bases and J gave up 7 bases, with 12 bases separating them. CDR3 length equals 14 residues. In germline, CDR1 is PRHDT, CDR2 FYEKMQ (reference sequence). CDR3 protein: CASSLGPGAGTQYF. CDR3 sequence (DNA): TGTGCCAGCAGCTTAGGCCCGGGGGCCGGGACCCAGTACTTC.

This clone appeared a single time. The chain combines TRBV19 with TRBJ2-1; D gene uncertain. V was trimmed by 3 bases and J by 0 bases, leaving 12 bases between them. Germline values: CDR1 LNHDA, CDR2 SQIVND (reference sequence). The CDR3 loop spans 16 amino acids. CDR3 sequence (DNA): TGTGCCAGTAGTATCCCGACATTTAGCTCCTACAATGAGCAGTTCTTC. It is translated as CASSIPTFSSYNEQFF.

The V gene is TRBV15, the J gene TRBJ1-1, with no clear D. Trimming removed 0 bases from V and 7 bases from J, with 18 bases in between. The CDR3 contains 16 residues. Germline-derived CDR1 and CDR2 are LNHNV and YYDKDF (reference sequence). As DNA, the CDR3 is TGTGCCACCAGCAGAGATTGGACCCCCCCGACAAATGAAGCTTTCTTT. This translates into CATSRDWTPPTNEAFF.

V gene TRBV28 combines with J gene TRBJ1-5; possible D gene TRBD1, 6 bases. Germline assignment: CDR1 MDHEN and CDR2 SYDVKM. Trimming took off 7 bases at V and 7 bases at J, with 17 bases between the two ends. The CDR3 consists of 14 residues. The CDR3 bases are TGTGCCAGCATAGGGTCCGGGGGCGGCCAGCCCCAGCATTTT. Amino acid sequence: CASIGSGGGQPQHF.